The TCR beta chain under discussion was sequenced for a study of OX40 agonist ivuxolimab in advanced cancers. The method was immunoSEQ multiplex PCR; TCRdb's version includes in-frame clones alone and lacks a portion of them. Of around 60,000 clones listed, about 79% are singletons. Germline V CDR1 and CDR2: MGHRA, YSYEKL. Trimming pared 1 base from V and 0 bases from J, leaving 16 bases between. The CDR3 covers 19 residues. This clone was observed a handful of times. The antigen is not known. Study observations and caveats: Among the least clonally expanded were partial responders at 0.1-3.0 mg/kg. Average numbers of expanded clones were greater in CD8+ T cells than in CD4+.

Material: CD4+ or CD8+ T cells sorted from blood, obtained in a trial of the OX40 agonist ivuxolimab. This receptor was obtained from an adult with an advanced solid tumor such as melanoma, head and neck, liver or kidney cancer. V gene TRBV4-1 combines with J gene TRBJ2-6; D call uncertain. The CDR3 DNA follows: TGCGCCAGCAGCCAAGCAGCAATTCGACTGGTCTCTGGGGCCAACGTCCTGACTTTC. It specifies CASSQAAIRLVSGANVLTF.